The rows below give T cell receptor beta chains drawn from one sample of a study of sequential checkpoint blockade in melanoma. Assay: immunoSEQ multiplex PCR; the TCRdb copy retains only in-frame clones and omits some. The sample has about 4,800 clones, approximately 39% seen once. Specimen: tumor tissue (inferred from file names), collected from a patient given nivolumab and ipilimumab in sequence. These receptors were obtained from a human donor with melanoma. Both conserved end residues are part of each CDR3. A D gene is named only where the DNA matches it firmly. Only part of the rows carry a size: once, few, many, or a class if the clone is expanded.

d_call,v_call,clone_size,j_call,cdr3_aa,cdr3_nt
NA,TRBV6-8,NA,TRBJ2-1,CASDLADSSYNEQFF,TGTGCCAGCGACTTAGCGGATAGCTCCTACAATGAGCAGTTCTTC
NA,TRBV6-8,few,TRBJ2-1,CASSSPGSNLNEQFF,TGTGCCAGCAGTTCACCGGGATCAAACCTCAATGAGCAGTTCTTC
NA,TRBV5-1,NA,TRBJ1-4,CASSYSLGPDEKLFF,TGCGCCAGCAGCTATTCACTTGGACCTGACGAAAAACTGTTTTTT
NA,TRBV6-8,NA,TRBJ1-2,CASHRGAGYGYTF,TGTGCCAGCCACCGTGGGGCGGGATATGGCTACACCTTC
TRBD1,TRBV12-5,medium-sized,TRBJ1-4,CASKPTGPNEKLFF,TGTGCCAGCAAGCCGACAGGGCCTAATGAAAAACTGTTTTTT
TRBD1,TRBV11-3,few,TRBJ2-4,CASSWGGTGANIQYF,TGTGCCAGCAGCTGGGGCGGGACAGGGGCAAACATTCAGTACTTC
NA,TRBV23-1,few,TRBJ1-5,CASSLRGNQPQHF,TGCGCCAGCAGCTTAAGGGGGAATCAGCCCCAGCATTTT
NA,TRBV11-3,few,TRBJ1-3,CASSMAGSSSSGNTIYF,TGTGCCAGCAGCATGGCCGGGTCATCTAGCTCTGGAAACACCATATATTTT
TRBD2,TRBV30,NA,TRBJ2-7,CAWGPSAGPQYF,TGTGCCTGGGGACCCTCAGCGGGGCCCCAGTACTTC
NA,TRBV19,few,TRBJ2-7,CASSAGRSYEQYF,TGTGCCAGTAGTGCAGGACGATCTTACGAGCAGTACTTC
NA,TRBV7-6,NA,TRBJ2-6,CASSLRSTGDSGANVLTF,TGTGCCAGCAGCTTGAGGTCCACGGGGGACTCTGGGGCCAACGTCCTGACTTTC
TRBD2,TRBV10-3,NA,TRBJ2-5,CAISEWTSGKETQYF,TGTGCCATCAGTGAGTGGACTAGCGGGAAGGAGACCCAGTACTTC
NA,TRBV23-1,few,TRBJ2-5,CASSLEGWASKQETQYF,TGCGCCAGCAGCTTAGAGGGTTGGGCTAGCAAACAAGAGACCCAGTACTTC
TRBD1,TRBV6-8,few,TRBJ1-5,CASSRTGSSNQPQHF,TGTGCCAGCAGTCGGACAGGGAGTAGCAATCAGCCCCAGCATTTT
NA,TRBV5-1,NA,TRBJ1-1,CASSLADVIHEAFF,TGCGCCAGCAGCTTGGCAGATGTAATACATGAAGCTTTCTTT
NA,TRBV1,NA,TRBJ1-2,CASSQATVANYGYTF,TGCGCCAGCAGCCAAGCTACAGTTGCTAACTATGGCTACACCTTC
NA,TRBV30,NA,TRBJ1-2,CAWSRDENYGYTF,TGTGCCTGGAGCCGGGACGAAAACTATGGCTACACCTTC
TRBD1,TRBV28,NA,TRBJ1-2,CASSFPTGGNYGYTF,TGTGCCAGCAGTTTCCCGACAGGGGGCAACTATGGCTACACCTTC
NA,TRBV28,few,TRBJ2-1,CASTLLGMGEQFF,TGTGCCAGCACCTTACTAGGGATGGGTGAGCAGTTCTTC
NA,TRBV2,NA,TRBJ2-7,CASCRASYYEQYF,TGTGCCAGCTGCCGGGCCAGCTACTACGAGCAGTACTTC
NA,TRBV6-8,few,TRBJ1-2,CASSPDSNYGYTF,TGTGCCAGCAGTCCGGACAGCAACTATGGCTACACCTTC
TRBD1,TRBV29-1,NA,TRBJ2-5,CSVNGQGGHQYF,TGCAGCGTTAACGGACAGGGGGGGCACCAGTACTTC
TRBD1,TRBV19,few,TRBJ1-4,CASSRGDSTNEKLFF,TGTGCCAGTAGTAGGGGGGACAGCACTAATGAAAAACTGTTTTTT
TRBD1,TRBV11-3,NA,TRBJ1-4,CASTQTGQRNEKLFF,TGTGCCAGCACCCAGACGGGACAGCGGAATGAAAAACTGTTTTTT
NA,TRBV14,once,TRBJ2-1,CASSTGLRDYRTNEQFF,TGTGCCAGCAGCACGGGGTTACGAGACTACCGAACCAATGAGCAGTTCTTC
NA,TRBV28,few,TRBJ2-1,CASSSYTSSEQFF,TGTGCCAGCAGTTCCTACACTAGCTCTGAGCAGTTCTTC
TRBD2,TRBV6-8,NA,TRBJ2-7,CASSDSGTSAEQYF,TGTGCCAGCAGTGACTCCGGGACTAGCGCCGAGCAGTACTTC
NA,TRBV6-8,few,TRBJ2-7,CASNPGTLHWEEQYF,TGTGCCAGCAACCCCGGGACACTTCACTGGGAGGAGCAGTACTTC
TRBD1,TRBV15,NA,TRBJ2-7,CATSPDLDRSSYEQYF,TGTGCCACCAGCCCAGACTTGGACAGGAGCTCCTACGAGCAGTACTTC
NA,TRBV10-2,NA,TRBJ2-1,CASSAYGTKGNEQFF,TGCGCCAGCAGCGCCTACGGGACAAAGGGCAATGAGCAGTTCTTC
NA,TRBV15,NA,TRBJ1-5,CATSRDGGGQPQHF,TGTGCCACCAGCAGAGATGGCGGAGGTCAGCCCCAGCATTTT
NA,TRBV23-1,NA,TRBJ1-1,CASSQSELNTEAFF,TGCGCCAGCAGTCAATCTGAGTTGAACACTGAAGCTTTCTTT
NA,TRBV11-3,NA,TRBJ2-3,CASKEGLSTDTQYF,TGTGCCAGCAAGGAAGGACTTAGCACAGATACGCAGTATTTT
NA,TRBV19,few,TRBJ1-1,CASSIGVTEAFF,TGTGCCAGTAGTATAGGTGTCACTGAAGCTTTCTTT
NA,TRBV6-8,few,TRBJ1-2,CASNQGLNNGYTF,TGTGCCAGCAATCAGGGGCTGAACAATGGCTACACCTTC
NA,TRBV6-8,medium-sized,TRBJ1-5,CASRRQYSNQPQHF,TGTGCCAGCAGAAGACAGTATAGCAATCAGCCCCAGCATTTT
NA,TRBV6-4,NA,TRBJ1-1,CASSPQGNTEAFF,TGTGCCAGCAGTCCCCAGGGAAACACTGAAGCTTTCTTT
NA,TRBV5-1,NA,TRBJ2-2,CASSLPGAANTGELFF,TGCGCCAGCAGCTTGCCAGGGGCGGCGAACACCGGGGAGCTGTTTTTT
NA,TRBV5-1,NA,TRBJ2-2,CASSPGLVGPKGELFF,TGCGCCAGCAGCCCGGGATTAGTTGGCCCGAAGGGGGAGCTGTTTTTT
NA,TRBV2,few,TRBJ2-2,CASSVGGGANTGELFF,TGTGCCAGCAGCGTAGGGGGAGGGGCGAACACCGGGGAGCTGTTTTTT
TRBD1,TRBV11-3,few,TRBJ1-2,CASSSRTTGINGYTF,TGTGCCAGCAGCTCTAGGACGACAGGGATAAATGGCTACACCTTC
NA,TRBV30,NA,TRBJ2-7,CAWSVLKGYEQYF,TGTGCCTGGAGTGTTTTGAAAGGGTACGAGCAGTACTTC
TRBD1,TRBV6-8,NA,TRBJ1-5,CASRELRGRSNQPQHF,TGTGCCAGCAGGGAACTCAGGGGGCGAAGCAATCAGCCCCAGCATTTT
NA,TRBV5-1,NA,TRBJ1-1,CASSLVAGGVDTEAFF,TGCGCCAGCAGCTTGGTGGCAGGAGGGGTGGACACTGAAGCTTTCTTT
TRBD2,TRBV10-2,once,TRBJ2-4,CASRETSGLREYF,TGCGCCAGCAGAGAGACTAGCGGTCTAAGGGAGTACTTC
TRBD2,TRBV6-8,medium-sized,TRBJ2-7,CASSASGSGEQYF,TGTGCCAGCAGTGCTAGCGGGTCAGGAGAGCAGTACTTC
NA,TRBV18,NA,TRBJ2-1,CASSPAGYSYNEQFF,TGTGCCAGCTCACCAGCGGGATACTCCTACAATGAGCAGTTCTTC
TRBD1,TRBV6-8,NA,TRBJ2-1,CASSPWTGEHEQFF,TGTGCCAGCAGCCCCTGGACAGGTGAGCATGAGCAGTTCTTC